This T cell receptor beta chain was captured in a study of T cells in severe cutaneous drug reactions. Study-wide background: Patients were recruited from Taiwan, Thailand and Europe between about 2010 and 2019. Naranjo and ALDEN algorithms identified the culprit drug.

Whole-study results and caveats: In carbamazepine-induced Stevens-Johnson syndrome or toxic epidermal necrolysis, TRBV12-4 averaged about 30% in blister cells and 4.5% to 5% in PBMC. All seven CBZ-SJS/TEN blister samples shared a public TCRbeta CDR3 at mean approximately 13%.

Looked up from germline, CDR1 is LGHNA and CDR2 is YNFKEQ. The CDR3 extends over 15 amino acids. Bulk and single-cell libraries used iRepertoire multiplex PCR with TCR subtype-specific primers. TCRdb reprocessed the multiplex PCR reads; each CDR3 protein has one entry and no DNA is given. Recorded here are around 2,000 distinct CDR3 sequences; the top ten clones represent roughly 20%. On this clonotype: What it binds is unknown.

The patients sequenced had a carbamazepine-induced Stevens-Johnson syndrome or toxic epidermal necrolysis reaction. The sequence came from a human donor with Stevens-Johnson syndrome, a severe cutaneous drug reaction. Sequencing used PBMCs. The V call is TRBV4-2, the J call TRBJ2-5; TCRdb gives TRBD1 as the D gene, but with no DNA this cannot be confirmed. CDR3 protein: CASSQDQGLGGTQYF.